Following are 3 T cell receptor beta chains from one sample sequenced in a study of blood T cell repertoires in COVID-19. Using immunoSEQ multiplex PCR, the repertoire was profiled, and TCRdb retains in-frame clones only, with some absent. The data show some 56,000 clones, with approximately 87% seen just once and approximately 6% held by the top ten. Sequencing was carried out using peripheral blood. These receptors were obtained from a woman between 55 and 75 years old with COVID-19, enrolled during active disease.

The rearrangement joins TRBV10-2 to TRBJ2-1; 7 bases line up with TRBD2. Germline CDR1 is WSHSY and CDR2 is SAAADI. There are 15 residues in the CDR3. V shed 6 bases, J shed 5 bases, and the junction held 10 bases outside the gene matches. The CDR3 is CASRLTSVWDNEQFF. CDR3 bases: TGCGCCAGCAGACTAACTAGCGTCTGGGACAATGAGCAGTTCTTC.

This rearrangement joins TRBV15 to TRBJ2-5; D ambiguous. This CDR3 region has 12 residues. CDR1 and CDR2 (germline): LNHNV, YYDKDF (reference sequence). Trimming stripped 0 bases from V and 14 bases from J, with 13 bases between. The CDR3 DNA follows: TGTGCCACCAGCAGAGATCACGTGGGCTATTACTTC. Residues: CATSRDHVGYYF.

CDR3 residues: CASSPRQGGNQPQHF. The CDR3 DNA follows: TGTGCCAGCAGCCCTAGACAGGGTGGCAATCAGCCCCAGCATTTT. The chain employs TRBV7-2 and TRBJ1-5, with 7 bases aligning to TRBD1. V dropped 5 bases and J dropped 2; count of bases not matched to a gene: 6. This CDR3 is 15 amino acids long. Germline assignment: CDR1 SGHTA and CDR2 FQGNSA.